A single sample is the source of the 9 T cell receptor beta chains below, sequenced in a study of blood T cell repertoires in COVID-19. Clones were read by immunoSEQ multiplex PCR, and TCRdb kept only the in-frame ones, dropping some. The table records about 53,000 clones, 70% to 85% of them present only once. The sequencing input was peripheral blood. The source is a human donor in a cohort sampled during active COVID-19.

The CDR3 coding sequence is TGCGCCAGCAGCCAGAGGACAGGACCCACCCGGAGCAATGAGCAGTTCTTC. Translated, it gives CASSQRTGPTRSNEQFF. The V gene is TRBV5-1, the J gene TRBJ2-1; 7 bases agree with TRBD1. This CDR3 region has 17 residues. Unmatched junction bases numbered 16, after V lost 4 bases and J lost 6 bases. Looked up from germline, CDR1 is SGHRS and CDR2 is YFSETQ. Supplemented by reference TRBV5-1 and TRBJ2-1, the full variable domain reads KAGVTQTPRYLIKTRGQQVTLSCSPISGHRSVSWYQQTPGQGLQFLFEYFSETQRNKGNFPGRFSGRQFSNSRSEMNVSTLELGDSALYLCASSQRTGPTRSNEQFFGPGTRLTVL.

This chain joins TRBV7-2 and TRBJ2-7; 11 nucleotides agree with TRBD2. With V trimmed by 5 bases and J by 3 bases, 6 bases remained unmatched. This CDR3 spans 15 amino acids. The germline V gene encodes CDR1 SGHTA and CDR2 FQGNSA. CDR3 sequence (DNA): TGTGCCAGCAGCCCCCAAGGACTAGCGGGCTACGAGCAGTACTTC. Translating it yields CASSPQGLAGYEQYF.

V is TRBV15 and J is TRBJ2-3; 7 nucleotides align to TRBD2. The CDR3 runs to 16 residues. The germline CDR1 and CDR2 sequences are LNHNV and YYDKDF (reference sequence). With V trimmed by 3 bases and J by 4 bases, 10 bases remained unmatched. The CDR3 sequence: CATSRGGGEQSDTQYF. In DNA, the CDR3 is TGTGCCACCAGCAGGGGGGGAGGGGAACAGTCAGATACGCAGTATTTT.

This rearrangement joins TRBV4-3 to TRBJ2-7, with 10 bases lining up with TRBD1. V was clipped by 1 base and J by 6 bases; unmatched bases: 9. The V gene's germline CDR1 is LGHNA and CDR2 YSLEER. The CDR3 runs 16 residues. The CDR3 coding sequence is TGCGCCAGCAGCCAAGGGCCCACGGACAGGGGGTTCGAGCAGTACTTC. As protein: CASSQGPTDRGFEQYF.

The rearrangement links TRBV7-2 to TRBJ1-3; TRBD1 matches 9 bases. J lost 4 bases, V lost 1 base, and 5 bases had no gene match. The CDR3 has 16 amino acids. Germline CDR1 and CDR2: SGHTA and FQGNSA. This CDR3 is CASSLDGTGKGNTIYF. The CDR3 DNA follows: TGTGCCAGCAGCTTAGACGGGACAGGGAAGGGAAACACCATATATTTT.

This clone appeared once. The V and J genes are TRBV9 and TRBJ1-1; TRBD1 matches at 7 bases. J gave up 1 base and V 6 bases, and 9 bases lay outside the gene matches. This CDR3 spans 15 amino acids. Germline V gene lookup returns CDR1 SGDLS and CDR2 YYNGEE. The CDR3 DNA sequence: TGTGCCAGCACGAGAACCGGGACAGAGAACACTGAAGCTTTCTTT. Translation gives CASTRTGTENTEAFF.

This chain connects TRBV6-6 to TRBJ2-1; D might be TRBD2 (6 bases). V lost 5 bases and J 6 bases, leaving 23 bases between the germline ends. Germline assignment: CDR1 MNHNY and CDR2 SVGAGI (reference sequence). The CDR3 totals 17 residues. DNA for the CDR3: TGTGCCAGCAGTCCCCCGAGTAGGAGGGCCGGTAGCAATGAGCAGTTCTTC. Its translation is CASSPPSRRAGSNEQFF.

The chain uses TRBV19 and TRBJ1-1; 7 bases map to TRBD1. V lost 6 bases to trimming and J lost 7 bases; unmatched junction nucleotides: 8. Germline V CDR1 and CDR2: LNHDA, SQIVND (reference sequence). The CDR3 runs 13 residues. The CDR3 reads CASSDRVHGEAFF. CDR3 nucleotides: TGTGCCAGTAGCGACAGGGTCCATGGTGAAGCTTTCTTT. Full variable domain (remainder filled in from reference TRBV19 and TRBJ1-1): DGGITQSPKYLFRKEGQNVTLSCEQNLNHDAMYWYRQDPGQGLRLIYYSQIVNDFQKGDIAEGYSVSREKKESFPLTVTSAQKNPTAFYLCASSDRVHGEAFFGQGTRLTVV.

This chain uses TRBV2 with TRBJ2-2; D call uncertain. Trimming took off 6 bases at V and 4 bases at J, with 15 bases between the two ends. CDR1 is SNHLY, CDR2 FYNNEI, per germline. The CDR3 contains 15 residues. The CDR3 sequence: CASRPELAGTGELFF. CDR3 coding DNA: TGTGCCAGCAGGCCAGAATTAGCCGGCACCGGGGAGCTGTTTTTT.